This TCR beta chain was captured by sequencing in a study of blood T cell repertoires in COVID-19 (dated by TCRdb to the early 2020s). Regarding the study in general: Samples from collaborators originated in the United States, Italy and Spain and spanned both the acute and convalescent phases of COVID-19. The repertoires were made available in a free public database intended to serve as a resource for research on the immune response to SARS-CoV-2. A de-identified subject ID, COVID-19 status, age in years and sex were almost always included in the sample metadata. Samples came from the ongoing ImmuneRACE study (first 160 participants) plus 1,254 subjects from 6 global collaborators. The prospective study material was composed of cDNA or gDNA derived from T cells, B-cell-depleted T cells, or PBMCs. Where available, HLA class I and class II types were taken from metadata supplied by the sample provider and were not determined by assay-based typing. Deeply sampled blood TCRbeta repertoires from subjects exposed to, actively infected with, or recovered from COVID-19 were included in the dataset.

V lost 5 bases and J lost 5 bases; the stretch between them is 16 bases long. The CDR3 spans 14 residues, from the cysteine through the phenylalanine. The only DNA kept is the CDR3, 42 bases in frame from the first base. CDR1 and CDR2, per the germline V gene, are SGHAT and FQNNGV. The investigation overall reported the following: Clinical and demographic metadata were provided uncurated, with the amount varying by source and participant.

The immunoSEQ Assay, a bias-controlled multiplex PCR, was used to amplify TCRbeta CDR3 regions from genomic DNA. The source study handled its data this way. Nucleated cell counts per sample were estimated from amplification of reference gene primers within the assay. To quantify the absolute abundance of each unique TCRbeta CDR3 rearrangement, sequence reads were collapsed and filtered. For each sample, productive Simpson clonality was calculated by taking the square root of Simpson's diversity index across productive rearrangements. TCRdb re-hosts the immuneACCESS table, in-frame sequences only. Its copies lack some clones; in the studies checked, an unresolved V gene accounts for under half of them, and the cause for the rest is not known. That table supplies the V and J calls and clone size; D and trimming were determined from the DNA. Counted in this sample were 45,000 to 50,000 clones; roughly 90% of them appeared once. Clones ranked in the top ten supply around 9.8% of the sample.

Remarks on this clone: Its antigen has not been determined. Base qualities are not provided; no much larger clone lies one nucleotide away.

The collaborating institutions used their own protocols to collect whole blood in K2EDTA tubes. Collaborator samples were shipped for TCRbeta analysis as frozen whole blood, isolated PBMCs, or DNA extracted from either sample type. The V and J segments used are TRBV11-2 and TRBJ2-7; a tentative D match to TRBD2 spans 7 bases. The source material was peripheral blood. This sequence was found in a human donor in a cohort sampled during active COVID-19. The DNA is as follows: TGTGCCAGCAGCAAAAGGGGGGGTGTCGACGAGCAGTACTTC. It specifies CASSKRGGVDEQYF.